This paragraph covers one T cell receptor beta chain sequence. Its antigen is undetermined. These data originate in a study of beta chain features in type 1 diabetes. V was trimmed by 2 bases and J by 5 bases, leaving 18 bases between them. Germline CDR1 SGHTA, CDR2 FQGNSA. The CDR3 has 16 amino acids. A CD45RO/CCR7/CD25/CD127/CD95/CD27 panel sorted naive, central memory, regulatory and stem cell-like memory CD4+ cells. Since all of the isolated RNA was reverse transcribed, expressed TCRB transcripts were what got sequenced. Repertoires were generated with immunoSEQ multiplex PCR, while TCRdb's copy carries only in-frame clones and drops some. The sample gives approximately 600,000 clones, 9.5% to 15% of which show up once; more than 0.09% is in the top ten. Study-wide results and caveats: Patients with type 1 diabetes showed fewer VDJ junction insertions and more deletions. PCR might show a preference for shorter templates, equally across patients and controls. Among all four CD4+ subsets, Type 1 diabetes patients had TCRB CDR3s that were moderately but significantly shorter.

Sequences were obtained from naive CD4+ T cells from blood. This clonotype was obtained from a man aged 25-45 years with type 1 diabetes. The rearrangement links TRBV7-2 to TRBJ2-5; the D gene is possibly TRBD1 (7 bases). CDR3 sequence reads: CASSLSASGGRETQYF. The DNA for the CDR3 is TGTGCCAGCAGCTTATCGGCGTCAGGGGGGAGGGAGACCCAGTACTTC.